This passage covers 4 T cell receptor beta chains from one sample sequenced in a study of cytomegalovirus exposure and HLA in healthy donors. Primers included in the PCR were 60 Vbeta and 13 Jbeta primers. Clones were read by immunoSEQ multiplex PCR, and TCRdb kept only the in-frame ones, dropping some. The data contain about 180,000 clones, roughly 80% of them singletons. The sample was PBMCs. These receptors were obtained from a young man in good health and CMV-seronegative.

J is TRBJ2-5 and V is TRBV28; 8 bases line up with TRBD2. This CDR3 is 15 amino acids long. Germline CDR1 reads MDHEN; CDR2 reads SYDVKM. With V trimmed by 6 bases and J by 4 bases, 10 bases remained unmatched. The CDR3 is CASSWGRGALETQYF. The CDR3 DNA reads TGTGCCAGCAGCTGGGGGCGGGGGGCTCTAGAGACCCAGTACTTC.

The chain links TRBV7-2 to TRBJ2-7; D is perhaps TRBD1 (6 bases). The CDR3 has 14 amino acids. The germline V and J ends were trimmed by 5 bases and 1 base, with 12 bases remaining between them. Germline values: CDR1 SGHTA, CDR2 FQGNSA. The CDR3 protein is CASSPYRESYEQYF. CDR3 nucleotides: TGTGCCAGCAGCCCCTACAGGGAGTCCTACGAGCAGTACTTC.

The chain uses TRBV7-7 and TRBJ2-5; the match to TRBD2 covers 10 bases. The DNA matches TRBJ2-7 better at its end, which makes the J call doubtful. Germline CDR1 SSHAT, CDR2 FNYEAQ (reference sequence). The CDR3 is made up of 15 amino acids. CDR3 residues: CASSPRLAGAYEQYF. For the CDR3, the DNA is TGTGCCAGCAGCCCCAGGCTAGCGGGAGCCTACGAGCAGTACTTC.

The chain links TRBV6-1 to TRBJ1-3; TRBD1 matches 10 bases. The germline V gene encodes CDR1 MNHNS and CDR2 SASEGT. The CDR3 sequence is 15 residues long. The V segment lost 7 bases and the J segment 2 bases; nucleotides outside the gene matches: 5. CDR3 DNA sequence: TGTGCCAGCAAACTAGGACAGGGGGCTGGAAACACCATATATTTT. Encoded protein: CASKLGQGAGNTIYF.